The rows below give T cell receptor beta chains drawn from one sample of a study of OX40 agonist ivuxolimab in advanced cancers. The repertoire was sequenced with immunoSEQ multiplex PCR; TCRdb's copy has only in-frame clones and lacks some. The table shows about 64,000 clones, with approximately 85% occurring only once. The sequences come from CD4+ or CD8+ T cells sorted from blood, collected in a trial of the OX40 agonist ivuxolimab. These receptors came from an adult with an advanced solid tumor such as melanoma, head and neck, liver or kidney cancer. The CDR3 runs from the conserved cysteine through the conserved F or W. D genes are given only for firm matches. Not all rows give a size; the values are once, few, many and, for expanded clones, a class.

D gene: -
J gene: TRBJ1-6
V gene: TRBV29-1
clone size: once
CDR3 DNA: TGCAGCGTCCGCTCCATGGGAGATTCACCCCTCCACTTT
CDR3 protein: CSVRSMGDSPLHF

D gene: TRBD1
J gene: TRBJ2-7
V gene: TRBV25-1
clone size: -
CDR3 DNA: TGTGCCAGCAGTCCGGCAGGGGGCTGGTACGAGCAGTACTTC
CDR3 protein: CASSPAGGWYEQYF

D gene: TRBD1
J gene: TRBJ1-2
V gene: TRBV5-1
clone size: -
CDR3 DNA: TGCGCCAGCAGCTTCCTCGGACAGGGCGGAGGCTACACCTTC
CDR3 protein: CASSFLGQGGGYTF

D gene: -
J gene: TRBJ2-7
V gene: TRBV7-9
clone size: -
CDR3 DNA: TGTGCCAGCAGCTTAGTTACCCAGGGATACTACGAGCAGTACTTC
CDR3 protein: CASSLVTQGYYEQYF

D gene: -
J gene: TRBJ1-6
V gene: TRBV7-8
clone size: -
CDR3 DNA: TGTGCCAGCAGCGCCTACAGGGTTCGGCCCTATAATTCACCCCTCCACTTT
CDR3 protein: CASSAYRVRPYNSPLHF

D gene: TRBD1
J gene: TRBJ2-2
V gene: TRBV19
clone size: -
CDR3 DNA: TGTGCCACCCGGGACAGGGTAAATTCCGGGGAGCTGTTTTTT
CDR3 protein: CATRDRVNSGELFF

D gene: TRBD1
J gene: TRBJ2-7
V gene: TRBV2
clone size: -
CDR3 DNA: TGTGCCAGCAGTAGTCGACAGGGGGGGTACGAGCAGTACTTC
CDR3 protein: CASSSRQGGYEQYF

D gene: -
J gene: TRBJ1-1
V gene: TRBV28
clone size: -
CDR3 DNA: TGTGCCAGCAGTCTCACTCGTATGAACACTGAAGCTTTCTTT
CDR3 protein: CASSLTRMNTEAFF

D gene: TRBD2
J gene: TRBJ2-7
V gene: TRBV4-2
clone size: -
CDR3 DNA: TGTGCCAGCAGCCAAGATAGGGGCGCGGCTGAGCGGGGCGAGCAGTACTTC
CDR3 protein: CASSQDRGAAERGEQYF

D gene: -
J gene: TRBJ1-1
V gene: TRBV7-9
clone size: -
CDR3 DNA: TGTGCCAGCAGCTATCAGGGCCAGGGGAACACTGAAGCTTTCTTT
CDR3 protein: CASSYQGQGNTEAFF

D gene: -
J gene: TRBJ1-5
V gene: TRBV6-6
clone size: -
CDR3 DNA: TGTGCCAGCAGTTACTTGTATAGCAATCAGCCCCAGCATTTT
CDR3 protein: CASSYLYSNQPQHF

D gene: TRBD1
J gene: TRBJ1-5
V gene: TRBV5-3
clone size: -
CDR3 DNA: TGTGCCAGAAGCGGAAACAGGGGGCGGGCTGTCAATCAGCCCCAGCATTTT
CDR3 protein: CARSGNRGRAVNQPQHF

D gene: -
J gene: TRBJ1-5
V gene: TRBV7-3
clone size: few
CDR3 DNA: TGTGCCAGCAGCTTAGGTGGTTCTGATCAGCCCCAGCATTTT
CDR3 protein: CASSLGGSDQPQHF

D gene: -
J gene: TRBJ1-1
V gene: TRBV7-9
clone size: -
CDR3 DNA: TGTGCCAGCAGCTTACTCGGTTGGGGGATGGTCGACACTGAAGCTTTCTTT
CDR3 protein: CASSLLGWGMVDTEAFF

D gene: -
J gene: TRBJ1-1
V gene: TRBV7-8
clone size: -
CDR3 DNA: TGTGCCAGTCGTCCGCTGAACACTGAAGCTTTCTTT
CDR3 protein: CASRPLNTEAFF

D gene: -
J gene: TRBJ2-5
V gene: TRBV5-1
clone size: -
CDR3 DNA: TGCGCCAGCAGCTTGGTGTCTGTCCAAGAGACCCAGTACTTC
CDR3 protein: CASSLVSVQETQYF

D gene: -
J gene: TRBJ2-1
V gene: TRBV7-2
clone size: -
CDR3 DNA: TGTGCCAGCAGCTTAGCGGGGGGTGCCTACAATGAGCAGTTCTTC
CDR3 protein: CASSLAGGAYNEQFF

D gene: -
J gene: TRBJ2-1
V gene: TRBV5-1
clone size: once
CDR3 DNA: TGCGCCAGCAGCGTGGGCGGGTACAATGAGCAGTTCTTC
CDR3 protein: CASSVGGYNEQFF

D gene: TRBD2
J gene: TRBJ2-5
V gene: TRBV10-3
clone size: few
CDR3 DNA: TGTGCCATCAGTGATGGCGGGGGAATACTGGAGACCCAGTACTTC
CDR3 protein: CAISDGGGILETQYF

D gene: -
J gene: TRBJ1-5
V gene: TRBV27
clone size: -
CDR3 DNA: TGTGCCAGCAGTTTCGGCCCGACAGATCAGCCCCAGCATTTT
CDR3 protein: CASSFGPTDQPQHF

D gene: -
J gene: TRBJ1-1
V gene: TRBV9
clone size: -
CDR3 DNA: TGTGCCAGCAGGAGGATTCAGGGGAGCACTGAAGCTTTCTTT
CDR3 protein: CASRRIQGSTEAFF

D gene: TRBD1
J gene: TRBJ1-1
V gene: TRBV28
clone size: -
CDR3 DNA: TGTGCCAGCACCTCAGGGGGGTATTGGAACACTGAAGCTTTCTTT
CDR3 protein: CASTSGGYWNTEAFF

D gene: TRBD1
J gene: TRBJ2-2
V gene: TRBV7-8
clone size: -
CDR3 DNA: TGTGCCACCGCTCAGGGGGCCCGCGGTAGGACCGGGGAGCTGTTTTTT
CDR3 protein: CATAQGARGRTGELFF

D gene: TRBD1
J gene: TRBJ2-7
V gene: TRBV11-2
clone size: -
CDR3 DNA: TGTGCCAGCAGCTTTGGACAGGGGGCACTCGAGCAGTACTTC
CDR3 protein: CASSFGQGALEQYF

D gene: TRBD2
J gene: TRBJ2-1
V gene: TRBV2
clone size: -
CDR3 DNA: TGTGCCAGCACCCGGACTAGCGGGAGGGCGGGTGAGCAGTTCTTC
CDR3 protein: CASTRTSGRAGEQFF

D gene: -
J gene: TRBJ1-3
V gene: TRBV6-1
clone size: -
CDR3 DNA: TGTGCCAGCAGCCCCGGCAGGTCCGGAAACACCATATATTTT
CDR3 protein: CASSPGRSGNTIYF

D gene: TRBD1
J gene: TRBJ1-1
V gene: TRBV18
clone size: -
CDR3 DNA: TGTGCCAGCTCACCACCGTTAAAAGGGGGCCTGAACACTGAAGCTTTCTTT
CDR3 protein: CASSPPLKGGLNTEAFF

D gene: -
J gene: TRBJ1-2
V gene: TRBV14
clone size: -
CDR3 DNA: TGTGCCAGCAGCCAATTAGGGCAGGAAACCTATGGCTACACCTTC
CDR3 protein: CASSQLGQETYGYTF

D gene: -
J gene: TRBJ2-5
V gene: TRBV25-1
clone size: -
CDR3 DNA: TGTGCCAGCAGTGAATACTTTGGCAAAGAGACCCAGTACTTC
CDR3 protein: CASSEYFGKETQYF

D gene: -
J gene: TRBJ1-2
V gene: TRBV9
clone size: few
CDR3 DNA: TGTGCCAGCAGCGCCGGACAGCTAACCTATGGCTACACCTTC
CDR3 protein: CASSAGQLTYGYTF

D gene: -
J gene: TRBJ1-1
V gene: TRBV19
clone size: -
CDR3 DNA: TGTGCCAGTAGTCATTTCCGGTCCCATGAAGCTTTCTTT
CDR3 protein: CASSHFRSHEAFF

D gene: TRBD2
J gene: TRBJ2-7
V gene: TRBV5-1
clone size: -
CDR3 DNA: TGCGCCAGCAGCTGGGCTCCTAGCGGAGCAGGTAGCTCCTACGAGCAGTACTTC
CDR3 protein: CASSWAPSGAGSSYEQYF

D gene: TRBD2
J gene: TRBJ2-1
V gene: TRBV11-2
clone size: -
CDR3 DNA: TGTGCCAGCAGCTTAGGTGCTAGCGGGACCAGCTCCTACAATGAGCAGTTCTTC
CDR3 protein: CASSLGASGTSSYNEQFF

D gene: -
J gene: TRBJ2-5
V gene: TRBV5-1
clone size: few
CDR3 DNA: TGCGCCAGCAGCTTGGTCACTAACCAAGAGACCCAGTACTTC
CDR3 protein: CASSLVTNQETQYF

D gene: TRBD1
J gene: TRBJ1-5
V gene: TRBV2
clone size: few
CDR3 DNA: TGTGCCAGCAGTGTTACGCCGACAGGGAAAGTTGCCAATCAGCCCCAGCATTTT
CDR3 protein: CASSVTPTGKVANQPQHF

D gene: TRBD1
J gene: TRBJ1-1
V gene: TRBV27
clone size: -
CDR3 DNA: TGTGCCAGCAGTTCACGACAGGGATTGAACACTGAAGCTTTCTTT
CDR3 protein: CASSSRQGLNTEAFF

D gene: TRBD1
J gene: TRBJ1-5
V gene: TRBV2
clone size: -
CDR3 DNA: TGTGCCAGCAGAGCCGGGACAGTCAATCAGCCCCAGCATTTT
CDR3 protein: CASRAGTVNQPQHF

D gene: -
J gene: TRBJ2-7
V gene: TRBV28
clone size: -
CDR3 DNA: TGTGCCAGCAGCCCTCCGGGGATCTTGGGCTACGAGCAGTACTTC
CDR3 protein: CASSPPGILGYEQYF